The sequence of this TCR beta chain was determined in a study of blood T cell repertoires in COVID-19. CDR1 and CDR2 from the germline V gene are LNHDA and SQIVND (reference sequence). V lost 4 bases and J lost 1, with 11 bases in between. This CDR3 comprises 15 residues. Measured with immunoSEQ multiplex PCR; TCRdb has only the in-frame clones, and not every one. Of approximately 220,000 clones listed, about 90% were seen once; the top ten hold about 1.2%. Specimen: PBMCs or T cells enriched from blood (not recorded which). The chain is built from TRBV19 and TRBJ2-4, with TRBD2 as a possible D gene (5 bases). The source is a man aged 30-40 years who had recovered from COVID-19. The CDR3: CASSTEEGAKNIQYF. The CDR3, as DNA: TGTGCCAGTAGTACGGAGGAAGGGGCCAAAAACATTCAGTACTTC.